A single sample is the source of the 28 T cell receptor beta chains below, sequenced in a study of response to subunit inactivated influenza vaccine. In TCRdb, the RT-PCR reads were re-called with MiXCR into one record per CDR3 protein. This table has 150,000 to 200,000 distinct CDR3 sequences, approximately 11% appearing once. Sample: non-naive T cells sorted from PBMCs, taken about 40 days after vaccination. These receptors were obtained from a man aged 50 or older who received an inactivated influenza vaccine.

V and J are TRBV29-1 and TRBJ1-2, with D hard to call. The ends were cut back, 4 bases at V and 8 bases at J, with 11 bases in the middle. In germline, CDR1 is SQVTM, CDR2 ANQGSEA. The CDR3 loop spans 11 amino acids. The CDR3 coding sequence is TGCAGCGTTGCGGAGGTGGGGGGCTACACCTTC. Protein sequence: CSVAEVGGYTF. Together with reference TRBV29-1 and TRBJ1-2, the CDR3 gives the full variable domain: SAVISQKPSRDICQRGTSLTIQCQVDSQVTMMFWYRQQPGQSLTLIATANQGSEATYESGFVIDKFPISRPNLTFSTLTVSNMSPEDSSIYLCSVAEVGGYTFGSGTRLTVV.

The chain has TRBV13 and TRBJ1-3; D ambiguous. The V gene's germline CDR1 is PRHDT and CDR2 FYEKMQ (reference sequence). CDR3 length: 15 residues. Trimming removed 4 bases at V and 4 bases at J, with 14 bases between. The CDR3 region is CASSSPTEGGNTIYF. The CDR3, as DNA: TGTGCCAGCAGCTCCCCGACGGAGGGAGGAAACACCATATATTTT.

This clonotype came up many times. The CDR3: CASSQAGRGNEQFF. CDR3 DNA: TGTGCCAGCAGCCAAGCAGGTCGAGGCAATGAGCAGTTCTTC. V and J are TRBV3-1 and TRBJ2-1; the D is unclear. Trimming left V 1 base short and J 6 bases short, with 10 bases between. CDR1 LGHDT and CDR2 YNNKEL come from the germline V gene (reference sequence). The CDR3 covers 14 residues.

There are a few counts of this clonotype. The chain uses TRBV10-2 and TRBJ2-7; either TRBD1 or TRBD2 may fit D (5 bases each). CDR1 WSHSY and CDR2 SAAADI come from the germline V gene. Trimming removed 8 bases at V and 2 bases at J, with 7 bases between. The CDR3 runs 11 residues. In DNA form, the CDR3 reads TGCGCCAGCCAGGGACCCTACGAGCAGTACTTC. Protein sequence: CASQGPYEQYF.

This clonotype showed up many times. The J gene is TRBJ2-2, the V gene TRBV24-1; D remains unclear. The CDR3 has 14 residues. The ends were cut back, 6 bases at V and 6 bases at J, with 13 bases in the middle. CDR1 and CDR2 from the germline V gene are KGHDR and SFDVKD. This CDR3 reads CATSRLGSAGELFF. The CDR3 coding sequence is TGTGCCACCAGTAGGCTAGGAAGCGCCGGGGAGCTGTTTTTT.

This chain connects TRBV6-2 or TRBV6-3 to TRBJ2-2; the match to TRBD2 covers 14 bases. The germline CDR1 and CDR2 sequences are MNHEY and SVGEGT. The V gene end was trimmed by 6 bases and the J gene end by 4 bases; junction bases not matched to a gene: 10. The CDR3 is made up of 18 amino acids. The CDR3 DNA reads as TGTGCCAGCAGACAAGGGACTAGCGGGAGATCGTTCACCGGGGAGCTGTTTTTT. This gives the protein CASRQGTSGRSFTGELFF.

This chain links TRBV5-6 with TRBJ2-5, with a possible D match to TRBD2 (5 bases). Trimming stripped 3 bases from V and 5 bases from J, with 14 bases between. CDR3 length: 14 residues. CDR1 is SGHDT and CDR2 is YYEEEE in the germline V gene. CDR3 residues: CASSWRTGSETQYF. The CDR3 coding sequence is TGTGCCAGCAGCTGGAGGACTGGTTCGGAGACCCAGTACTTC.

The DNA for the CDR3 is TGTGCCAGCAGTTACCCGCCCAGGGGCCACGAGCAGTACTTC. Residues: CASSYPPRGHEQYF. The rearrangement joins TRBV6-5 to TRBJ2-7, with a tentative D call TRBD1 (6 bases). CDR3 length equals 14 residues. V lost 2 bases, J lost 5 bases, and 13 bases lay in between. CDR1 is MNHEY and CDR2 is SVGAGI in the germline V gene.

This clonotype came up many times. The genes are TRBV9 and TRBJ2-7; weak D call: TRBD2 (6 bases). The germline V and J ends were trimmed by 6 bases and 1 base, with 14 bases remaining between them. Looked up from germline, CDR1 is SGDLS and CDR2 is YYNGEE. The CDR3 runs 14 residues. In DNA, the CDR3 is TGTGCCAGCAATGGGGGGACCGCATCCTACGAGCAGTACTTC. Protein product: CASNGGTASYEQYF.

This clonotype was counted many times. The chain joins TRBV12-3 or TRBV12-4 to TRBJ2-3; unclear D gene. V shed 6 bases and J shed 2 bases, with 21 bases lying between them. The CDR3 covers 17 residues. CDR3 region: CASRPTGPSGDTDTQYF. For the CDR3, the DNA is TGTGCCAGCAGGCCAACGGGCCCCTCTGGGGACACAGATACGCAGTATTTT.

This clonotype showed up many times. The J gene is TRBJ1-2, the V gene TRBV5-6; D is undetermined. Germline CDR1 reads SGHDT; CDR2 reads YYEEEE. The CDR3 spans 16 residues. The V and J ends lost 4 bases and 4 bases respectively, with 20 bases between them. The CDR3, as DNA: TGTGCCAGCAGCGTCGCCGGGGTCCAAAATCTCTATGGCTACACCTTC. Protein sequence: CASSVAGVQNLYGYTF.

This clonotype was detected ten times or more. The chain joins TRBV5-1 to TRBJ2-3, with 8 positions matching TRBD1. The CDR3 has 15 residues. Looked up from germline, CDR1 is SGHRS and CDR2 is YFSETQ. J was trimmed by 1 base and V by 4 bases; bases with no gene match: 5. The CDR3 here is CASSPRGQGTDTQYF. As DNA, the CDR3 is TGCGCCAGCAGCCCGCGGGGACAGGGCACAGATACGCAGTATTTT.

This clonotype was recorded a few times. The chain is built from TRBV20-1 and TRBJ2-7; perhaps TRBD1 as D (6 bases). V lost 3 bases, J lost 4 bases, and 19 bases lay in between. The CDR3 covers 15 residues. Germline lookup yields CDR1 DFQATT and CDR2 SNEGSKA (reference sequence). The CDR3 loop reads CSASGSGTLFYEQYF. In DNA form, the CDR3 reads TGCAGTGCTAGTGGATCCGGGACACTGTTTTACGAGCAGTACTTC.

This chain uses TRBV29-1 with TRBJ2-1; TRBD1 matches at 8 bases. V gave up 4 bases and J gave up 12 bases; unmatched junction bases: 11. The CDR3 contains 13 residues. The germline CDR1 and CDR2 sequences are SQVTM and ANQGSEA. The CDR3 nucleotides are TGCAGCGTTGTACAGGGGGTTCGTGGGCGGCAGTTCTTC. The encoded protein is CSVVQGVRGRQFF.

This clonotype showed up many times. The CDR3 region has the DNA TGCGCCAGCAGCCAGGCCCATTACACCGGGGAGCTGTTTTTT. Translating gives CASSQAHYTGELFF. This rearrangement joins TRBV4-3 to TRBJ2-2; D not resolved. The V end lost 3 bases, the J end lost 3 bases, and 8 bases lay between the germline ends. CDR3 length: 14 amino acids. Germline V lookup: CDR1 LGHNA, CDR2 YSLEER.

CDR3: CASSPQSGARQPQHF. Written as DNA, the CDR3 is TGTGCCAGCAGCCCCCAGAGCGGGGCGCGACAGCCCCAGCATTTT. The genes are TRBV7-8 and TRBJ1-5, with a possible D match to TRBD1 (5 bases). From germline, CDR1 is SGHVS and CDR2 FQNEAQ. V was trimmed by 5 bases and J by 7 bases, leaving 18 bases between them. CDR3 size: 15 residues.

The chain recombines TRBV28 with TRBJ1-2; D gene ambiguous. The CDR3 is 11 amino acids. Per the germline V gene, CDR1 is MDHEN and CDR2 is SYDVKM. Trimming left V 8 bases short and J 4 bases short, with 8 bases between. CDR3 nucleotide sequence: TGTGCCAGCGCGGGCGGCTATGGCTACACCTTC. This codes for CASAGGYGYTF.

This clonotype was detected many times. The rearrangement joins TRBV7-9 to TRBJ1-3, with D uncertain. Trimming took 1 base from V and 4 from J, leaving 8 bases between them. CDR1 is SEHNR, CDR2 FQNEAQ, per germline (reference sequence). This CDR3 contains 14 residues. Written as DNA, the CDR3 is TGTGCCAGCAGCTTAGTATCCCCAGGAAACACCATATATTTT. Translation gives CASSLVSPGNTIYF.

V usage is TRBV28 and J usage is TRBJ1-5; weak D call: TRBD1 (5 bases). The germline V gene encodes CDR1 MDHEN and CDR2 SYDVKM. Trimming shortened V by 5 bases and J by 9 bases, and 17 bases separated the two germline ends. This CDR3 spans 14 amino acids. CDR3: CASSIGGSPLPQHF. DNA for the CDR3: TGTGCCAGCAGTATCGGGGGATCACCTTTGCCCCAGCATTTT.

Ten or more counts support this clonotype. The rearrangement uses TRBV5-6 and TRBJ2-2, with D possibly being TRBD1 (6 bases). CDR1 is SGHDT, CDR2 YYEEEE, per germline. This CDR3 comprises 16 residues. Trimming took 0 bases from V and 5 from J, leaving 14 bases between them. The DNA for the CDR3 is TGTGCCAGCAGCTTGGACAGGGACCTTCTAACCGGGGAGCTGTTTTTT. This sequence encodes CASSLDRDLLTGELFF.

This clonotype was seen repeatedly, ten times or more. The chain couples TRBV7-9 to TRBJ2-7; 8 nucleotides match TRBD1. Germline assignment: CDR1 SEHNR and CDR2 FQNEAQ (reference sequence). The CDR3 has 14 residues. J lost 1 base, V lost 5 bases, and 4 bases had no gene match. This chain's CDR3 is CASSPRTGSYEQYF. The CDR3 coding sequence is TGTGCCAGCAGCCCAAGGACAGGGTCCTACGAGCAGTACTTC.

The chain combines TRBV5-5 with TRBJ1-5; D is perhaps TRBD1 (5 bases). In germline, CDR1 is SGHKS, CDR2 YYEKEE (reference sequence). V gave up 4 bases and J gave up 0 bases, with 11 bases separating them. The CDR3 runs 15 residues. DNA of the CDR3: TGTGCCAGCAGCACGGGACCGTTTAGCAATCAGCCCCAGCATTTT. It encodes CASSTGPFSNQPQHF.

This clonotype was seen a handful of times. This CDR3 reads CASSLFHSYEQYF. The CDR3 DNA reads TGTGCCAGCAGCTTATTTCACAGCTACGAGCAGTACTTC. The genes are TRBV7-2 and TRBJ2-7; D unresolved. Germline CDR1 is SGHTA and CDR2 is FQGNSA. CDR3 size: 13 residues. V was shortened by 2 bases and J by 3 bases, with 8 bases between the two germline ends.

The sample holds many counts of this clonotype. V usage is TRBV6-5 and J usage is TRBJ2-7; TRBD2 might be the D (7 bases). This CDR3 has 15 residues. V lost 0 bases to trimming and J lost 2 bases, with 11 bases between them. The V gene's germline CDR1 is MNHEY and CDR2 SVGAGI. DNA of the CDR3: TGTGCCAGCAGTTACTCCGGGGGGCGCGCCTACGAGCAGTACTTC. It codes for CASSYSGGRAYEQYF.

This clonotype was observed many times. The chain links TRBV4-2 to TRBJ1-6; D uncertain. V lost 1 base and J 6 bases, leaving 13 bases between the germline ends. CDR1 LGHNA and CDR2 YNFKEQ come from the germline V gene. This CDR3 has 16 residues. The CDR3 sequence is CASSQAATAINSPLHF. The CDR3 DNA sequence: TGTGCCAGCAGCCAAGCTGCTACAGCGATTAATTCACCCCTCCACTTT.

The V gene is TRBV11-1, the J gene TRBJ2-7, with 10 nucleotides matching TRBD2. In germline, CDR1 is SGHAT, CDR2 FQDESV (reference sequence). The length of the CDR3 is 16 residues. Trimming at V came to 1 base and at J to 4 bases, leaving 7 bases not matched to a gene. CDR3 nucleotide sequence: TGTGCCAGCAGCTTAGTCGCTAGCGGGAGCTATTACGAGCAGTACTTC. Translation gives CASSLVASGSYYEQYF.

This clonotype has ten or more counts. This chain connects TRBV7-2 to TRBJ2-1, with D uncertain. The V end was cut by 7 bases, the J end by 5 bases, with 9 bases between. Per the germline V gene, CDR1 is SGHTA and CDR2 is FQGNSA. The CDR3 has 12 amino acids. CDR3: CASNRRNNEQFF. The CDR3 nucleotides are TGTGCCAGCAACCGACGGAACAATGAGCAGTTCTTC. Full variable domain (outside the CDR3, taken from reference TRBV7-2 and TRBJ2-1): GAGVSQSPSNKVTEKGKDVELRCDPISGHTALYWYRQSLGQGLEFLIYFQGNSAPDKSGLPSDRFSAERTGGSVSTLTIQRTQQEDSAVYLCASNRRNNEQFFGPGTRLTVL.

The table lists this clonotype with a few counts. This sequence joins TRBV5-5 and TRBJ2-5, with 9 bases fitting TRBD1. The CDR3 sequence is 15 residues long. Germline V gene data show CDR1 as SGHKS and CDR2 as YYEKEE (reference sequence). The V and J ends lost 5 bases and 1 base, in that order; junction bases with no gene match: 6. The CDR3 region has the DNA TGTGCCAGCAGAAGGACAGGGGTATCCCAAGAGACCCAGTACTTC. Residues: CASRRTGVSQETQYF.